This passage covers 7 T cell receptor beta chains from one sample sequenced in a study of technical replicates of blood from several donors. Profiled with immunoSEQ multiplex PCR; TCRdb holds only in-frame clones, not every one. The table records 75,000 to 95,000 clones, over 90% of them present only once. Sequences were obtained from T cells isolated from PBMCs. These TCRs come from a human donor in good health.

This clone was detected once. This sequence joins TRBV27 and TRBJ1-4, with a tentative D call TRBD1 (5 bases). This CDR3 has 15 amino acids. Looked up from germline, CDR1 is MNHEY and CDR2 is SMNVEV (reference sequence). V lost 0 bases and J lost 6, with 11 bases in between. CDR3 nucleotides: TGTGCCAGCAGTTTATCCCCAGGGAATTATGAAAAACTGTTTTTT. This encodes CASSLSPGNYEKLFF.

V usage is TRBV14 and J usage is TRBJ1-1; D gene uncertain. Trimming stripped 1 base from V and 1 base from J, with 13 bases between. Germline V CDR1 and CDR2: SGHDN, FVKESK. The CDR3 has 16 residues. CDR3 protein: CASSQVHSFWNTEAFF. CDR3 in DNA: TGTGCCAGCAGCCAAGTTCACAGTTTTTGGAACACTGAAGCTTTCTTT.

The chain has TRBV19 and TRBJ2-3; 8 bases are a match to TRBD1. Germline trimming cut 2 bases from V and 6 bases from J; bases unmatched to any gene: 4. Per germline, CDR1 LNHDA and CDR2 SQIVND (reference sequence). The CDR3 extends over 14 amino acids. CDR3 sequence reads: CASSIQGAGDTQYF. As DNA, the CDR3 is TGTGCCAGTAGTATACAGGGGGCAGGGGATACGCAGTATTTT.

The chain carries TRBV28 and TRBJ1-5; D perhaps matches TRBD1 (5 bases). There are 15 residues in the CDR3. V shed 6 bases and J shed 4 bases, with 16 bases lying between them. Germline lookup yields CDR1 MDHEN and CDR2 SYDVKM. For the CDR3, the DNA is TGTGCCAGCAGCATTCCAGGGTATTCGAATCAGCCCCAGCATTTT. Protein product: CASSIPGYSNQPQHF.

This clone was detected only once. The chain is built from TRBV7-3 and TRBJ1-1; D is uncertain. This CDR3 comprises 14 residues. Germline V gene data show CDR1 as SGHTA and CDR2 as FQGTGA. With 4 bases removed from V and 3 bases from J, the gap between germline ends came to 12 bases. CDR3 in DNA: TGTGCCAGCAGCTACGGGGAGTGGGACACTGAAGCTTTCTTT. Encoded protein: CASSYGEWDTEAFF. Variable domain in full (rest from reference TRBV7-3 and TRBJ1-1): GAGVSQTPSNKVTEKGKYVELRCDPISGHTALYWYRQSLGQGPEFLIYFQGTGAADDSGLPNDRFFAVRPEGSVSTLKIQRTERGDSAVYLCASSYGEWDTEAFFGQGTRLTVV.

This clone was recorded once. This chain connects TRBV6-6 to TRBJ2-3, with a weak D call TRBD2 (6 bases). Deletions cut 10 bases from V and 6 bases from J, with 23 bases between. The CDR3 loop spans 15 amino acids. Germline loops: CDR1 MNHNY, CDR2 SVGAGI (reference sequence). The CDR3 here is CAIGVRERSGDTQYF. The CDR3 bases are TGTGCCATAGGGGTCCGGGAGAGGTCGGGGGATACGCAGTATTTT.

This clone was observed once. The chain carries TRBV6-6 and TRBJ2-7; TRBD1 matches at 7 bases. V was pared by 8 bases and J by 1 base, with 2 bases of the junction left unmatched. The CDR3 length is 12 residues. Germline-derived CDR1 and CDR2 are MNHNY and SVGAGI (reference sequence). The CDR3 nucleotides read TGTGCCAGCGGGGACAGTTCCTACGAGCAGTACTTC. Translation gives CASGDSSYEQYF.